This T cell receptor (beta chain) came from a study of blood T cell repertoires in COVID-19. Study background: Samples representing acute and convalescent COVID-19 were sourced from the United States, Italy and Spain. T cells, B-cell-depleted T cells, or PBMCs provided the cDNA or gDNA that served as material.

The CDR3 covers 17 residues. After removal of 1 base from V and 8 bases from J, the junction contained 11 bases not matched to a gene. Germline V gene sequence: CDR1 SEHNR, CDR2 FQNEAQ (reference sequence). Per the authors' pipeline: Amplification from reference gene primers served as the basis for estimated nucleated cell counts. Produced via immunoSEQ multiplex PCR; TCRdb's table is partial and in-frame only. The V and J calls and clone size come from that table; D and trimming were worked out from the DNA. The data hold roughly 300,000 clones, with around 80% observed a single time. This chain joins TRBV7-9 and TRBJ1-4; 9 bases are a match to TRBD1. The clonotype was recovered from a woman between 45 and 60 years old with acute or convalescent COVID-19. Sequenced material: peripheral blood. The chain's CDR3 is CASSLGPGTGKGEKLFF. The CDR3 DNA follows: TGTGCCAGCAGCTTAGGTCCTGGGACAGGGAAAGGAGAAAAACTGTTTTTT.